These 8 T cell receptor beta chains were all obtained from the same sample, sequenced in a study of T cell responses to AZD1222 COVID-19 vaccine. Clones were read by immunoSEQ multiplex PCR, and TCRdb kept only the in-frame ones, dropping some. The sample has roughly 170,000 clones, just over 90% seen once. Source: peripheral blood, taken on day 0 of AZD1222 vaccination. These receptors were obtained from an adult in good health.

V and J are TRBV5-6 and TRBJ2-7; 11 nucleotides line up with TRBD2. In germline, CDR1 is SGHDT, CDR2 YYEEEE. J gave up 5 bases and V 4 bases, and 8 bases lay outside the gene matches. The CDR3 has 15 residues. The CDR3 DNA follows: TGTGCCAGCAGCCTTAGCGGGGGGGCTGGGAACGAGCAGTACTTC. Translation: CASSLSGGAGNEQYF. Combining the CDR3 with reference TRBV5-6 and TRBJ2-7 gives the whole variable domain DAGVTQSPTHLIKTRGQQVTLRCSPKSGHDTVSWYQQALGQGPQFIFQYYEEEERQRGNFPDRFSGHQFPNYSSELNVNALLLGDSALYLCASSLSGGAGNEQYFGPGTRLTVT.

The chain carries TRBV10-3 and TRBJ1-5, with 10 bases identical to TRBD1. From germline, CDR1 is ENHRY and CDR2 SYGVKD. CDR3 length equals 17 residues. Unmatched junction bases numbered 12, after V lost 6 bases and J lost 4 bases. In DNA form, the CDR3 reads TGTGCCATCAGCCAACGACAGGGGGCTGACGGGAATCAGCCCCAGCATTTT. Its protein product is CAISQRQGADGNQPQHF.

The rearrangement joins TRBV29-1 to TRBJ2-7; 8 bases agree with TRBD2. The CDR3 totals 16 residues. Germline trimming cut 1 base from V and 2 bases from J; bases unmatched to any gene: 10. The V gene's germline CDR1 is SQVTM and CDR2 ANQGSEA. Written as DNA, the CDR3 is TGCAGCGTTGAAGGGCGGGGGGCCTCTTTTCCCTACGAGCAGTACTTC. Amino acid sequence: CSVEGRGASFPYEQYF.

This clone was observed once. CDR3 in amino acids: CASSLGQGYGYTF. Here the CDR3 DNA reads TGTGCCAGCAGTTTGGGACAGGGGTATGGCTACACCTTC. This rearrangement joins TRBV12-3 or TRBV12-4 to TRBJ1-2; 10 positions match TRBD1. J lost 5 bases, V lost 3 bases, and 0 bases had no gene match. The CDR3 sequence is 13 residues long.

This clone was seen only a few times. The gene calls are TRBV11-2 and TRBJ1-4; the D gene is possibly TRBD1 (5 bases). V lost 1 base and J lost 5, with 14 bases in between. CDR3 size: 16 residues. Germline values: CDR1 SGHAT, CDR2 FQNNGV. This chain's CDR3 is CASSLAGNSANEKLFF. Here the CDR3 DNA reads TGTGCCAGCAGCTTAGCAGGGAACAGCGCCAATGAAAAACTGTTTTTT.

The J gene is TRBJ1-2, the V gene TRBV27; 9 bases align to TRBD1. The CDR3 totals 15 residues. Losses at the gene ends were 4 bases for V and 8 bases for J; bases not matched to a gene: 11. Germline V gene lookup returns CDR1 MNHEY and CDR2 SMNVEV (reference sequence). CDR3 nucleotides: TGTGCCAGCAGTTCAGAACAGGGGGCGCGGGGCGGCTACACCTTC. Its translation: CASSSEQGARGGYTF.

The J gene is TRBJ1-2, the V gene TRBV12-3 or TRBV12-4; D is unclear. Trimming removed 3 bases at V and 8 bases at J, with 10 bases between. This CDR3 is built from 12 residues. The CDR3 is CASSFSGRGYTF. The CDR3 coding sequence is TGTGCCAGCAGTTTCTCGGGAAGGGGCTACACCTTC.

The chain is built from TRBV5-8 and TRBJ1-2; D remains ambiguous. Looked up from germline, CDR1 is SGHTS and CDR2 is YDEGEE. This CDR3 comprises 14 residues. V was trimmed by 2 bases and J by 4 bases, leaving 12 bases between them. The CDR3 DNA sequence: TGTGCCAGCAGCTTTTTCGGAAGCACCTATGGCTACACCTTC. Encoded protein: CASSFFGSTYGYTF.